This TCR beta chain originates from a study of cytomegalovirus exposure and HLA in healthy donors. Overall study: For the roughly 400 genotyped donors, 75% to 90% fell within the Caucasian-associated ancestry cluster.

PCR used 60 Vbeta primers and 13 Jbeta primers. Measured with immunoSEQ multiplex PCR; TCRdb has only the in-frame clones, and not every one. The data hold around 150,000 clones, with about 70% observed a single time. About this clone: The antigen is unknown.

Study-wide findings and caveats: As a later analysis showed, several of the most significant clusters appeared to be linked to common viral pathogens. The presence/absence work took it that sequencing depth was about the same across donors. The investigators catalogued 150 to 200 TCR beta chains as cytomegalovirus-associated.

The sequence derives from a man aged 40-49 years in good health and CMV-seronegative. Sequenced material: PBMCs.

The CDR3 is CASSVGTSGYGYTF. CDR3 in DNA: TGTGCCAGCAGCGTGGGGACATCCGGCTATGGCTACACCTTC. V usage is TRBV2 and J usage is TRBJ1-2; TRBD1 might be the D (6 bases). Per germline, CDR1 SNHLY and CDR2 FYNNEI. The V and J ends lost 6 bases and 4 bases respectively, with 15 bases between them. CDR3 length: 14 residues.